These 27 T cell receptor beta chains originate from one sample sequenced in a study of neurological immune-mediated disorders. Time point reported: longitudinal time-point 2. TCRdb reprocessed the 5' RACE reads with MiXCR, giving one entry per CDR3 protein. The sample holds about 60,000 distinct CDR3 sequences, less than 10% seen once. The sequenced material came from PBMCs. The source of these receptors is a man aged 25 to 40 in good health.

This clonotype was observed many times. The chain links TRBV25-1 to TRBJ2-1; 9 bases align to TRBD2. The V segment lost 10 bases and the J segment 1 base; nucleotides outside the gene matches: 8. CDR3 length: 15 residues. The germline CDR1 and CDR2 sequences are MGHDK and SYGVNS. The CDR3 spells CATSLAGGSYNEQFF. The CDR3 nucleotides read TGTGCCACCTCATTGGCGGGGGGGTCCTACAATGAGCAGTTCTTC.

This clonotype was seen repeatedly, ten times or more. The chain is built from TRBV5-1 and TRBJ2-7, with D perhaps being TRBD1 or TRBD2 (5 bases each). Trimming left V 4 bases short and J 3 bases short, with 14 bases between. Germline loops: CDR1 SGHRS, CDR2 YFSETQ. This CDR3 has 14 residues. The CDR3 DNA is TGCGCCAGCAGCCTGGAAGGGGAGAACTACGAGCAGTACTTC. It is translated as CASSLEGENYEQYF.

This clonotype has at least ten counts. V and J are TRBV10-3 and TRBJ2-6, with D possibly TRBD1 on 6 matching bases. The CDR3 is made up of 17 amino acids. Germline-derived CDR1 and CDR2 are ENHRY and SYGVKD. V lost 8 bases and J lost 4, with 21 bases in between. CDR3 residues: CAISIGEQGSGANVLTF. The CDR3, as DNA: TGTGCCATCTCCATAGGGGAACAGGGTTCCGGGGCCAACGTCCTGACTTTC.

This clonotype was counted many times. The chain joins TRBV24-1 to TRBJ2-7; either TRBD1 or TRBD2 may supply D (6 bases each). Germline lookup yields CDR1 KGHDR and CDR2 SFDVKD. Trimming cost V 9 bases and J 5 bases, with 16 bases left between them. The CDR3 runs to 13 residues. The CDR3 reads CATGGGTVHEQYF. The CDR3 DNA follows: TGTGCCACCGGAGGGGGGACGGTTCACGAGCAGTACTTC.

This clonotype was detected many times. The chain couples TRBV6-5 to TRBJ2-4; 7 nucleotides match TRBD2. Trimming removed 3 bases from V and 2 bases from J; junction bases left unmatched: 7. This CDR3 has 16 amino acids. Germline V gene data show CDR1 as MNHEY and CDR2 as SVGAGI. DNA for the CDR3: TGTGCCAGCAGTTATTCCCCGGGAGGATCCAAAAACATTCAGTACTTC. Translation: CASSYSPGGSKNIQYF.

As concerns this clonotype: Germline is not matched at one junction end, which may reflect a read error. The V call is TRBV5-5, the J call TRBJ2-3, with TRBD2 as a possible D gene (5 bases). The CDR3 length is 16 residues. The germline CDR1 and CDR2 sequences are SGHKS and YYEKEE (reference sequence). DNA of the CDR3: TGTGTCAGCAGCTTGGGTTCAGCGGTAGGCACGGATACGCAGTATTTT. The encoded protein is CVSSLGSAVGTDTQYF.

This clonotype appeared many times. The chain joins TRBV9 to TRBJ1-5, with D perhaps matching TRBD1 (5 bases). Germline CDR1 is SGDLS and CDR2 is YYNGEE. The CDR3 is 15 residues long. Trimming removed 3 bases at V and 6 bases at J, with 16 bases between. The CDR3 sequence is CASSEHRDLGQPQHF. The CDR3, as DNA: TGTGCCAGCAGCGAGCACCGGGACTTGGGTCAGCCCCAGCATTTT.

This clonotype was picked up many times. V usage is TRBV5-1 and J usage is TRBJ2-1, with a tentative D call TRBD1 (6 bases). Germline V CDR1 and CDR2: SGHRS, YFSETQ. The CDR3 has 13 residues. The V end was cut by 7 bases, the J end by 6 bases, with 14 bases between. The CDR3 DNA reads TGCGCCAGCGCACAGGGATCGAGCAATGAGCAGTTCTTC. Amino acid sequence: CASAQGSSNEQFF.

The table lists this clonotype with many counts. The chain links TRBV7-9 to TRBJ2-1; tentative D call: TRBD1 (5 bases). Germline CDR1 is SEHNR and CDR2 is FQNEAQ (reference sequence). This CDR3 is 17 amino acids long. Between the trimmed V and J ends, which lost 2 bases and 2 bases, there was a span of 16 bases. CDR3 residues: CASSLLPSRTTYNEQFF. CDR3 DNA sequence: TGTGCCAGCAGCTTATTACCCTCCCGGACAACCTACAATGAGCAGTTCTTC. Full variable domain (remainder filled in from reference TRBV7-9 and TRBJ2-1): DTGVSQNPRHKITKRGQNVTFRCDPISEHNRLYWYRQTLGQGPEFLTYFQNEAQLEKSRLLSDRFSAERPKGSFSTLEIQRTEQGDSAMYLCASSLLPSRTTYNEQFFGPGTRLTVL.

This clonotype was recorded many times. The CDR3 reads CASSQGVLPPRGYTF. CDR3 nucleotide sequence: TGTGCCAGCAGCCAAGGAGTCCTCCCCCCTAGGGGCTACACCTTC. The chain employs TRBV3-1 and TRBJ1-2, with D hard to call. The CDR3 loop spans 15 amino acids. Germline CDR1 reads LGHDT; CDR2 reads YNNKEL (reference sequence). V dropped 1 base and J dropped 8 bases, with 17 bases sitting between them. The variable domain in full, with the rest retrieved from reference TRBV3-1 and TRBJ1-2, is DTAVSQTPKYLVTQMGNDKSIKCEQNLGHDTMYWYKQDSKKFLKIMFSYNNKELIINETVPNRFSPKSPDKAHLNLHINSLELGDSAVYFCASSQGVLPPRGYTFGSGTRLTVV.

This clonotype was picked up a small number of times. The chain links TRBV27 to TRBJ2-2; 8 nucleotides match TRBD1. Germline CDR1 MNHEY, CDR2 SMNVEV (reference sequence). V lost 7 bases to trimming and J lost 5 bases; unmatched junction nucleotides: 6. The CDR3 is 14 residues long. CDR3: CASKRTGRTGELFF. CDR3 nucleotide sequence: TGTGCCAGCAAAAGGACAGGGCGAACCGGGGAGCTGTTTTTT.

In this sample, this clonotype turned up many times. V gene TRBV29-1 combines with J gene TRBJ2-2, with D unclear. The CDR3 spans 11 residues. Trimming removed 7 bases from V and 0 bases from J, with 3 bases in between. The germline V gene has CDR1 SQVTM and CDR2 ANQGSEA. This CDR3 reads CSATNTGELFF. CDR3 bases: TGCAGCGCGACGAACACCGGGGAGCTGTTTTTT.

Points on this clonotype: This could be a read error, since a much larger clone is one nucleotide away. The chain links TRBV12-3 or TRBV12-4 to TRBJ2-1, with D possibly being TRBD1 (6 bases). Trimming took off 8 bases at V and 7 bases at J, with 12 bases between the two ends. The CDR3 consists of 12 residues. CDR3 amino acids: CASGLRGNEQFF. The DNA of the CDR3 is TGTGCCAGCGGCCTTAGGGGGAATGAGCAGTTCTTC.

This clonotype was counted ten times or more. V usage is TRBV27 and J usage is TRBJ2-7, with 9 bases aligning to TRBD1. The CDR3 totals 16 residues. With 0 bases clipped from V and 1 base from J, the junction kept 4 bases outside the gene matches. CDR1 is MNHEY and CDR2 is SMNVEV in the germline V gene (reference sequence). CDR3 amino acids: CASSLSTGGGSYEQYF. CDR3 nucleotide sequence: TGTGCCAGCAGTTTATCAACAGGGGGCGGATCCTACGAGCAGTACTTC.

This clonotype was seen repeatedly, ten times or more. The V gene is TRBV20-1, the J gene TRBJ2-5; D gene uncertain. Germline V gene lookup returns CDR1 DFQATT and CDR2 SNEGSKA (reference sequence). The CDR3 has 10 residues. The V end lost 5 bases, the J end lost 5 bases, and 6 bases lay between the germline ends. This CDR3 reads CSARPETQYF. For the CDR3, the DNA is TGCAGTGCTCGCCCGGAGACCCAGTACTTC.

This clonotype was seen ten or more times. The chain combines TRBV20-1 with TRBJ2-7; 13 bases fit TRBD2. This CDR3 spans 14 amino acids. V lost 3 bases to trimming and J lost 5 bases; unmatched junction nucleotides: 4. Germline V lookup: CDR1 DFQATT, CDR2 SNEGSKA (reference sequence). CDR3 sequence (DNA): TGCAGTGCTAGGACTAGCGGGAGGTGGGACGAGCAGTACTTC. This codes for CSARTSGRWDEQYF.

In this sample, this clonotype turned up many times. The chain couples TRBV7-2 to TRBJ2-7, with D hard to call. The CDR3 extends over 15 amino acids. V dropped 5 bases and J dropped 4 bases, with 18 bases sitting between them. The V gene's germline CDR1 is SGHTA and CDR2 FQGNSA. DNA of the CDR3: TGTGCCAGCAGCCTCCCCGACACAAATCCTTACGAGCAGTACTTC. Encoded protein: CASSLPDTNPYEQYF.

This clonotype was counted many times. The chain uses TRBV7-9 and TRBJ2-4; TRBD1 matches 9 bases. Unmatched junction bases numbered 4, after V lost 5 bases and J lost 2 bases. CDR3 size: 15 residues. The V gene's germline CDR1 is SEHNR and CDR2 FQNEAQ (reference sequence). The CDR3 DNA reads TGTGCCAGCAGCCAGGGACAGGGACCCAAAAACATTCAGTACTTC. Its protein is CASSQGQGPKNIQYF.

This clonotype was seen ten or more times. V usage is TRBV20-1 and J usage is TRBJ2-3; 15 bases match TRBD2. Looked up from germline, CDR1 is DFQATT and CDR2 is SNEGSKA (reference sequence). This CDR3 spans 19 amino acids. J gave up 3 bases and V 4 bases, and 14 bases lay outside the gene matches. The CDR3 DNA follows: TGCAGTGCTACGCCCCCTTTTCCAGGGACTAGCGGGGGGACAGATACGCAGTATTTT. It specifies CSATPPFPGTSGGTDTQYF.

The table lists this clonotype with many counts. The chain is built from TRBV12-3 or TRBV12-4 and TRBJ1-2; weak D call: TRBD1 (5 bases). The CDR3 has 12 amino acids. Trimming shortened V by 5 bases and J by 8 bases, and 12 bases separated the two germline ends. The CDR3 DNA reads as TGTGCCAGCAGTCCGGGACTGTGGGGCTACACCTTC. Protein sequence: CASSPGLWGYTF.

This clonotype has a count of ten or more. The CDR3 sequence is CSARGLADYNEQFF. CDR3 in DNA: TGCAGTGCTAGGGGACTAGCGGATTACAATGAGCAGTTCTTC. The V gene is TRBV20-1, the J gene TRBJ2-1, with 11 bases identical to TRBD2. Trimming at V came to 3 bases and at J to 4 bases, leaving 2 bases not matched to a gene. Germline CDR1 is DFQATT and CDR2 is SNEGSKA (reference sequence). The CDR3 extends over 14 amino acids.

This clonotype was counted between two and nine times. CDR3 amino acids: CASSQEFGGELFF. The CDR3 DNA reads as TGTGCCAGCAGCCAAGAATTCGGCGGCGAGCTGTTTTTT. The chain uses TRBV3-1 and TRBJ2-2; no clear D. The CDR3 contains 13 residues. CDR1 LGHDT and CDR2 YNNKEL come from the germline V gene (reference sequence). V dropped 0 bases and J dropped 11 bases, with 10 bases sitting between them.

This clonotype showed up many times. The junction differs from germline at one of its ends, possibly a read error. This rearrangement joins TRBV27 to TRBJ1-6; 7 nucleotides line up with TRBD1. This CDR3 is built from 17 residues. Germline CDR1 and CDR2: MNHEY and SMNVEV (reference sequence). This chain's CDR3 is CASSLYADRVYSSPLHF. In DNA form, the CDR3 reads TGTGCCAGCAGTTTATACGCCGACAGGGTATATAGTTCACCCCTCCACTTT.

This clonotype was detected many times. This chain joins TRBV10-1 and TRBJ2-2; 10 bases match TRBD1. Germline V CDR1 and CDR2: WNHNN, SYGVQD (reference sequence). The junction had 23 bases not matched to a gene; V was cut back by 4 bases and J by 6 bases. This CDR3 comprises 21 residues. The CDR3 region has the DNA TGCGCCAGCAGTGGGGGTTGGGGCCCCGGGACAGGGGACCCCTCGTCCGGGGAGCTGTTTTTT. Translation gives CASSGGWGPGTGDPSSGELFF.

This clonotype was seen at least ten times. The rearrangement uses TRBV5-1 and TRBJ2-7; 8 bases agree with TRBD2. Germline values: CDR1 SGHRS, CDR2 YFSETQ. J gave up 7 bases and V 1 base, and 13 bases lay outside the gene matches. This CDR3 contains 16 residues. The CDR3 sequence: CASSLTLGAGVGEQYF. In DNA, the CDR3 is TGCGCCAGCAGCTTGACTCTCGGAGCGGGAGTTGGAGAGCAGTACTTC. The complete variable domain, with remaining parts taken from reference TRBV5-1 and TRBJ2-7, reads KAGVTQTPRYLIKTRGQQVTLSCSPISGHRSVSWYQQTPGQGLQFLFEYFSETQRNKGNFPGRFSGRQFSNSRSEMNVSTLELGDSALYLCASSLTLGAGVGEQYFGPGTRLTVT.

In its sample, this clonotype was seen many times. The chain combines TRBV12-3 or TRBV12-4 with TRBJ2-7; D is undetermined. CDR3 length: 12 amino acids. Between the trimmed V and J ends, which lost 5 bases and 3 bases, there was a span of 8 bases. This CDR3 is CASSDTGYEQYF. CDR3 DNA sequence: TGTGCCAGCAGTGACACGGGCTACGAGCAGTACTTC.

This clonotype was recorded a few times. V usage is TRBV6-6 and J usage is TRBJ2-3, with 9 positions matching TRBD1. V was clipped by 6 bases and J by 12 bases; unmatched bases: 10. The germline gives CDR1 MNHNY, CDR2 SVGAGI (reference sequence). The CDR3 covers 13 residues. CDR3 in DNA: TGTGCCAGCAGGGAACAGGGGGCGAACCTCCAGTATTTT. Amino acid sequence: CASREQGANLQYF.